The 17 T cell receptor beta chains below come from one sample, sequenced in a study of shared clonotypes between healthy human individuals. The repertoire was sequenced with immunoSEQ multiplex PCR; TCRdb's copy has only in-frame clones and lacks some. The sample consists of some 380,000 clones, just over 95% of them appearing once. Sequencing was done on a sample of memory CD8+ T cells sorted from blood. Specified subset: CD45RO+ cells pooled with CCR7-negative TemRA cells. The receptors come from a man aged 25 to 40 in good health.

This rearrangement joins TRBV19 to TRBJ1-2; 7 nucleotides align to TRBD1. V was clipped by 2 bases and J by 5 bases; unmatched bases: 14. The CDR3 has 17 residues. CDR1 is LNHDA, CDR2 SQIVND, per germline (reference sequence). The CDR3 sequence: CASSIRWGQTTPYGYTF. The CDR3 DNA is TGTGCCAGTAGTATACGATGGGGACAGACTACACCTTATGGCTACACCTTC.

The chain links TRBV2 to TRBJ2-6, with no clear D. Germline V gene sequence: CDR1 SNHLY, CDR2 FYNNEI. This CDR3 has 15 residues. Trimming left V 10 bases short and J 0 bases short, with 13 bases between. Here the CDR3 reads CATVKIGSGANVLTF. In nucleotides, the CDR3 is TGTGCCACCGTCAAGATAGGCTCTGGGGCCAACGTCCTGACTTTC.

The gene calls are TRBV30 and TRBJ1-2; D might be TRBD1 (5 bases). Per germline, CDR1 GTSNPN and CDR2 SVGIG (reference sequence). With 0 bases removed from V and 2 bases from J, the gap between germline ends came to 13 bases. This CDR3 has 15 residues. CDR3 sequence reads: CAWSVGGAGNYGYTF. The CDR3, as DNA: TGTGCCTGGAGTGTTGGAGGGGCGGGGAACTATGGCTACACCTTC.

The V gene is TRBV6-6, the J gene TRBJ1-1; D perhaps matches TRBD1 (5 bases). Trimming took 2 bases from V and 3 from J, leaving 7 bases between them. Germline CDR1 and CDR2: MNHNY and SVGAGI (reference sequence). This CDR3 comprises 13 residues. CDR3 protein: CASSYRGDTEAFF. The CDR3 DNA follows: TGTGCCAGCAGTTACAGGGGCGACACTGAAGCTTTCTTT.

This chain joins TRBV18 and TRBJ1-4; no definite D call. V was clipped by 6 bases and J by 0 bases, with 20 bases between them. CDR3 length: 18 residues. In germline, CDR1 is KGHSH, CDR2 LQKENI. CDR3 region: CASSLYPGRGTTNEKLFF. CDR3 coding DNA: TGTGCCAGCTCCCTCTATCCCGGGAGAGGAACAACTAATGAAAAACTGTTTTTT.

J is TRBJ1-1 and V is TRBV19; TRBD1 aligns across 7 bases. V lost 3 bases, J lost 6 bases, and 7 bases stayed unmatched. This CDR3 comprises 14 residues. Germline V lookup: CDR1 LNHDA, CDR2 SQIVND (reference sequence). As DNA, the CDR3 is TGTGCCAGTAGTATGGCAGGGGGTTTCGCTGAAGCTTTCTTT. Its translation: CASSMAGGFAEAFF.

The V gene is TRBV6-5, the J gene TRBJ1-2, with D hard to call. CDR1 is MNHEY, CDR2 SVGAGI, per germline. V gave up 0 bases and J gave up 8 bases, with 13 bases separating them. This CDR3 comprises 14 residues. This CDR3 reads CASSYSGESWGYTF. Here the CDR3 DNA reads TGTGCCAGCAGTTACTCCGGGGAATCATGGGGCTACACCTTC.

The CDR3 reads CASSEGGTEYEQYF. The CDR3 DNA reads as TGTGCCAGCAGTGAAGGCGGGACAGAATACGAGCAGTACTTC. The chain combines TRBV6-1 with TRBJ2-7; D is possibly TRBD1 (7 bases). This CDR3 contains 14 residues. Germline lookup yields CDR1 MNHNS and CDR2 SASEGT. The V gene lost 1 base and the J gene lost 4 bases, with 11 bases spanning the gap.

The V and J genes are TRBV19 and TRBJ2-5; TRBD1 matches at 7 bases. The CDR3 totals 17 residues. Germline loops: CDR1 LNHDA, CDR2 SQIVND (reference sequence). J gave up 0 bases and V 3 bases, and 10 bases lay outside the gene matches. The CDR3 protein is CASSIRAGTAYQETQYF. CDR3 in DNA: TGTGCCAGTAGTATTCGAGCCGGGACAGCGTACCAAGAGACCCAGTACTTC. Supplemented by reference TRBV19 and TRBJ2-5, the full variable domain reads DGGITQSPKYLFRKEGQNVTLSCEQNLNHDAMYWYRQDPGQGLRLIYYSQIVNDFQKGDIAEGYSVSREKKESFPLTVTSAQKNPTAFYLCASSIRAGTAYQETQYFGPGTRLLVL.

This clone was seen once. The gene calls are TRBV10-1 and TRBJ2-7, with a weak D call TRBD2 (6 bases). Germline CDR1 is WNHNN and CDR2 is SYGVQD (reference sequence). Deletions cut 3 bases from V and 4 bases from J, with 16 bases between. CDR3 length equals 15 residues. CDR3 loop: CASSDVGGGEYEQYF. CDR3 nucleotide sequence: TGCGCCAGCAGTGATGTTGGGGGAGGAGAGTACGAGCAGTACTTC.

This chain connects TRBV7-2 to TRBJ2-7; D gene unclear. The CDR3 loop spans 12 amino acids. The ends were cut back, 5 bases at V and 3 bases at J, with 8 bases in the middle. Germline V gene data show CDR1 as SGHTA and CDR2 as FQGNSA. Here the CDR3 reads CASSPTVYEQYF. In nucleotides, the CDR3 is TGTGCCAGCAGCCCGACTGTCTACGAGCAGTACTTC. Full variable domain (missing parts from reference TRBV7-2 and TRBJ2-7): GAGVSQSPSNKVTEKGKDVELRCDPISGHTALYWYRQSLGQGLEFLIYFQGNSAPDKSGLPSDRFSAERTGGSVSTLTIQRTQQEDSAVYLCASSPTVYEQYFGPGTRLTVT.

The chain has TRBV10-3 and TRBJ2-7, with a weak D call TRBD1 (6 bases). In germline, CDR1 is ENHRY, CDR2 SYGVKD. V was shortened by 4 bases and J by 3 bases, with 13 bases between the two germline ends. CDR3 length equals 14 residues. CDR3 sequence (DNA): TGTGCCATCAGTGGTGGACAGCGCTTCTACGAGCAGTACTTC. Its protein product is CAISGGQRFYEQYF.

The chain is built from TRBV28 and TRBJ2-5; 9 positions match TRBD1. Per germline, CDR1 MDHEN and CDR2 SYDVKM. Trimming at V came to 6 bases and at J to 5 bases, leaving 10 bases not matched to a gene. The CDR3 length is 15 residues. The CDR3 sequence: CASRQGTGHWETQYF. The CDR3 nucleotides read TGTGCCAGCAGACAAGGGACAGGGCATTGGGAGACCCAGTACTTC.

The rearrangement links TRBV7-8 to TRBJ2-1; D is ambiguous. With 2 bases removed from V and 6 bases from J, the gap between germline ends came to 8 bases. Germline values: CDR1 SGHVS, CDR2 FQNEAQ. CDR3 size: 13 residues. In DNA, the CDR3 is TGTGCCAGCAGCTTATATTGGGTCAATGAGCAGTTCTTC. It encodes CASSLYWVNEQFF.

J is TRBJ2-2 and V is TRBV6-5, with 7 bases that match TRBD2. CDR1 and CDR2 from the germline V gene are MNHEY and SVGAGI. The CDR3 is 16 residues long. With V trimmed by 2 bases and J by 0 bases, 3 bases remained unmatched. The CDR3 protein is CASSYRTRPNTGELFF. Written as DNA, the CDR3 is TGTGCCAGCAGTTACAGGACTAGACCGAACACCGGGGAGCTGTTTTTT.

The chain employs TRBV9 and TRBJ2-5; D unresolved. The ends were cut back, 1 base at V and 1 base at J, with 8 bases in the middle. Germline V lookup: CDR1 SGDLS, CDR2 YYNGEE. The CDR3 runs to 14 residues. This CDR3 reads CASSVPGVQETQYF. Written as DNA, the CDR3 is TGTGCCAGCAGCGTACCCGGCGTCCAAGAGACCCAGTACTTC.

This CDR3 reads CASSTPFGPGYYGYTF. DNA for the CDR3: TGTGCCAGCAGTACCCCCTTTGGCCCGGGATATTATGGCTACACCTTC. V is TRBV28 and J is TRBJ1-2; D ambiguous. Trimming removed 5 bases from V and 5 bases from J, with 21 bases in between. The germline V gene encodes CDR1 MDHEN and CDR2 SYDVKM. The length of the CDR3 is 16 residues.